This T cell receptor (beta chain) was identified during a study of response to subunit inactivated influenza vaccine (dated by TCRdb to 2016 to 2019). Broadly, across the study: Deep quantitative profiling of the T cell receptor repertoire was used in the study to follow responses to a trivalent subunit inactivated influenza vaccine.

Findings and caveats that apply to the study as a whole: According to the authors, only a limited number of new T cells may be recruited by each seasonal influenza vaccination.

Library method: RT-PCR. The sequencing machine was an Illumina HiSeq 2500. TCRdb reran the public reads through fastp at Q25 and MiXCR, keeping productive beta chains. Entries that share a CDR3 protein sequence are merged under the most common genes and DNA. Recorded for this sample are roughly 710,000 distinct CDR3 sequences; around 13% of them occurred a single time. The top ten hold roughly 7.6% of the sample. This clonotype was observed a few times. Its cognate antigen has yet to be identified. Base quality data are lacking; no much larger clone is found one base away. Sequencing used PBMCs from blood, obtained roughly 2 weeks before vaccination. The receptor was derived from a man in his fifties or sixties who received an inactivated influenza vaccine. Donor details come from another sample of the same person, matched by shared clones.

The DNA sequence is TGCAGTGCTAGAGTACCGGGCGGGCGGAACACCGGGGAGCTGTTTTTT. The resulting protein is CSARVPGGRNTGELFF. This chain joins TRBV20-1 to TRBJ2-2; the D gene is possibly TRBD2, with 5 bases matching. The CDR3 spans 16 residues, from the cysteine through the phenylalanine. This entry keeps only the CDR3 DNA: 48 bases, framed from base 1. Between the V and J ends, shortened by 1 base and 1 base respectively, the junction contains 13 bases. The CDR1 and CDR2 encoded by the germline V gene (reference sequence) are DFQATT and SNEGSKA.